The source of this TCR beta chain is a study of shared clonotypes between healthy human individuals. Study observations and caveats: Limitation of the genetic and exposure-history diversity represented came from the few donors.

This clone was counted ten times or more. Its antigen is still unknown. Every contributor of samples was a Caucasian grown-up residing in Nashville, Tennessee. CD4+ cells underwent separation, giving CD45RA+ naive and CD45RA-negative memory subsets. Across several immunoSEQ plates, the genomic DNA of each subset was split evenly. Sequencing used immunoSEQ multiplex PCR; TCRdb keeps in-frame clones, though not all of them. Among hundreds of thousands of clones listed, roughly 70% were seen once. This clonotype was sampled from a woman aged 25 to 39 in good health. Source material: memory CD4+ T cells sorted from blood. The sample's subset: CD45RA-negative fraction.

This CDR3 reads CSTSGPGTDTQYF. The DNA for the CDR3 is TGCAGCACTAGCGGCCCTGGCACAGATACGCAGTATTTT. The chain links TRBV29-1 to TRBJ2-3; TRBD2 matches at 8 bases. V lost 8 bases, J lost 1 base, and 5 bases stayed unmatched. Germline V lookup: CDR1 SQVTM, CDR2 ANQGSEA. The CDR3 consists of 13 residues.